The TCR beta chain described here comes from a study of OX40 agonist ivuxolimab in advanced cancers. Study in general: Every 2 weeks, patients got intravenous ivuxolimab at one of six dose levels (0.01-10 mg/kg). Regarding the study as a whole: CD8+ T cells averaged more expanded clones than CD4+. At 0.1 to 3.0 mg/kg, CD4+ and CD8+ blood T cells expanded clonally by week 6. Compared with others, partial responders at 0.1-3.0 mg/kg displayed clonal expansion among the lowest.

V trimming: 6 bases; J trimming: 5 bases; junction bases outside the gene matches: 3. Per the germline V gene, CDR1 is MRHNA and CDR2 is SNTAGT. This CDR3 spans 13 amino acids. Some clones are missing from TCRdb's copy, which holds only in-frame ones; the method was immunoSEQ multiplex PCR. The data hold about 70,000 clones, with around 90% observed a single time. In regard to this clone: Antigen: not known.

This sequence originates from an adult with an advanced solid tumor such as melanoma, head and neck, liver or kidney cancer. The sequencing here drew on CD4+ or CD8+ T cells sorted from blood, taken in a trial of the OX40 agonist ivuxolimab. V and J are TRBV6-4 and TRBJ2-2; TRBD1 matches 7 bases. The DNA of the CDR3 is TGTGCCAGCAGCGACAGGGCTACCGGGGAGCTGTTTTTT. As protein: CASSDRATGELFF.